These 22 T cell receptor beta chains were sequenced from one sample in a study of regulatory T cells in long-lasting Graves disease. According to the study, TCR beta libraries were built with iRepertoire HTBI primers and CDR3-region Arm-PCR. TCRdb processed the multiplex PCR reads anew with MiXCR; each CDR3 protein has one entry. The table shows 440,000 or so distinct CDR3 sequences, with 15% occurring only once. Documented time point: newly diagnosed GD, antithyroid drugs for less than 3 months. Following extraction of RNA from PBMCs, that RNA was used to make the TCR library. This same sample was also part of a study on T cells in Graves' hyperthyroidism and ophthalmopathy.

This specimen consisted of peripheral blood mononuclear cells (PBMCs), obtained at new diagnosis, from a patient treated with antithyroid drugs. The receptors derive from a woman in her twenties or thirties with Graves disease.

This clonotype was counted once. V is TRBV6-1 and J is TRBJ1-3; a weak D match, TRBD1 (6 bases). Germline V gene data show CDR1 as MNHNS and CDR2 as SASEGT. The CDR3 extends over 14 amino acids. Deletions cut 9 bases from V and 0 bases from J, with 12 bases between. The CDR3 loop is CARDSPSSGNTIYF. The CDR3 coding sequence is TGTGCCAGGGACAGCCCGAGCTCTGGAAACACCATATATTTT.

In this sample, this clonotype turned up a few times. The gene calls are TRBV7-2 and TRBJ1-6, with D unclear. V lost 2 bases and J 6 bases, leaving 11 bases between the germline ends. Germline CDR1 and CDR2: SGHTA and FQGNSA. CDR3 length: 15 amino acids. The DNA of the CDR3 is TGTGCCAGCAGCTTAATCGGGCGGCCTAATTCACCCCTCCACTTT. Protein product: CASSLIGRPNSPLHF.

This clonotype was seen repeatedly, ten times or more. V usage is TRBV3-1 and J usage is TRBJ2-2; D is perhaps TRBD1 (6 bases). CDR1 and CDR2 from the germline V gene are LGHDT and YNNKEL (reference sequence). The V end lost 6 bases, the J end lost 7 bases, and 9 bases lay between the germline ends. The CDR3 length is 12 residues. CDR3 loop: CASSQDSGELFF. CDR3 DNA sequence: TGTGCCAGCAGTCAGGACAGCGGGGAGCTGTTTTTT.

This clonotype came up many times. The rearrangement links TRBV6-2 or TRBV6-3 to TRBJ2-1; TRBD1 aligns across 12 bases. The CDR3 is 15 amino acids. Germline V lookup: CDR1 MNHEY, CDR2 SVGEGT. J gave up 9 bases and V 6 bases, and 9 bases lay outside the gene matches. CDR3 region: CASSPGTGGLSEQFF. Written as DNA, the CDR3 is TGTGCCAGCAGCCCTGGGACAGGGGGCTTGAGTGAGCAGTTCTTC.

The CDR3 coding sequence is TGCGCCAGCAGCCGAGAGGATGTGGGCAATCAGCCCCAGCATTTT. Amino acid sequence: CASSREDVGNQPQHF. The rearrangement links TRBV4-1 to TRBJ1-5, with D unresolved. Germline CDR1 and CDR2: MGHRA and YSYEKL. The V and J ends lost 4 bases and 2 bases respectively, with 12 bases between them. The CDR3 length is 15 residues.

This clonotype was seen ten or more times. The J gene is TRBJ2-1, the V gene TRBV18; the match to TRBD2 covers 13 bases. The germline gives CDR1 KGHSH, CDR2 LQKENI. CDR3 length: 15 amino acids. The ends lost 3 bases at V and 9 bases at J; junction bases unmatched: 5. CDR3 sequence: CASSPGLAGVAEQFF. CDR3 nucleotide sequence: TGTGCCAGCTCACCCGGACTAGCGGGAGTTGCTGAGCAGTTCTTC.

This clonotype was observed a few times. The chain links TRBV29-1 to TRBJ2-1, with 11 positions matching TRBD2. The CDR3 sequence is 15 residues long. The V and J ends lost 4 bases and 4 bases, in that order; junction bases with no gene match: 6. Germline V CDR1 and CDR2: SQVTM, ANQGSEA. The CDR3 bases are TGCAGCGTTGGGCTAGCGGGAGGCCGATACAATGAGCAGTTCTTC. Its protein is CSVGLAGGRYNEQFF.

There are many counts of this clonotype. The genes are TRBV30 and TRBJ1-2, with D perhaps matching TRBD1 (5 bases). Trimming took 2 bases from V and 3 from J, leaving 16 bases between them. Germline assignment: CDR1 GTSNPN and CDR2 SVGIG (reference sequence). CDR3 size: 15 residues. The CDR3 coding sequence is TGTGCCTGGAGTCGACAGACATTCGAACACTATGGCTACACCTTC. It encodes CAWSRQTFEHYGYTF.

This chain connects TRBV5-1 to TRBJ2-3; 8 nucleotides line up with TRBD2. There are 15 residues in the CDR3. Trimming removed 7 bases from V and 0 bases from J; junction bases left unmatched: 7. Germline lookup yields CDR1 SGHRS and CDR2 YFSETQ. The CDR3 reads CASLSGGASTDTQYF. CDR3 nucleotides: TGCGCCAGCCTCTCGGGGGGGGCAAGCACAGATACGCAGTATTTT.

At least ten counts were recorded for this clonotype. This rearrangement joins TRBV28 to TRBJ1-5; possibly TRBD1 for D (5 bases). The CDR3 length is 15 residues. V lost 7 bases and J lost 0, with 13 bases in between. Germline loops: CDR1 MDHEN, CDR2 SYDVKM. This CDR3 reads CASIPDSYSNQPQHF. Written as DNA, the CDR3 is TGTGCCAGCATCCCAGACAGTTATAGCAATCAGCCCCAGCATTTT.

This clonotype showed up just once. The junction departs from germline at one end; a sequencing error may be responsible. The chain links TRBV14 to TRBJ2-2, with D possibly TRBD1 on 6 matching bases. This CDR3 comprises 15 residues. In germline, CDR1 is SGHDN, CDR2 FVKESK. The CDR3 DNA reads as TGTGCCAGCACCGACAGGATGGCGAACGCCGGGGAGCTGTTTTTT. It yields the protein CASTDRMANAGELFF.

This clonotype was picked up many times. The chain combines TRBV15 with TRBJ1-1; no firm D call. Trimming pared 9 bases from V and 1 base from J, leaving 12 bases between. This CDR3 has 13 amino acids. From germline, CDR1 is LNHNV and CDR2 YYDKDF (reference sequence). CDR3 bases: TGTGCCACGATAACCGAACGGAACACTGAAGCTTTCTTT. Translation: CATITERNTEAFF.

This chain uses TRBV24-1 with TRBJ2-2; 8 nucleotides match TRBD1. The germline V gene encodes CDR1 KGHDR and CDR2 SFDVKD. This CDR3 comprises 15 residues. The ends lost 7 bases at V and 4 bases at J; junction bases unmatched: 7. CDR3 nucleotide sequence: TGTGCCACCAGCCCGACAGGGGACATCACCGGGGAGCTGTTTTTT. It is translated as CATSPTGDITGELFF.

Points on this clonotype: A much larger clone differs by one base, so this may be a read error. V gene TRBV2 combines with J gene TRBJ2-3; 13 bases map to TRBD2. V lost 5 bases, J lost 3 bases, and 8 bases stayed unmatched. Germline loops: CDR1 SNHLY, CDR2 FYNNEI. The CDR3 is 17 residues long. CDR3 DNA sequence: TGTGCCAGCAGTCGCGGACTAGCGGGAGCGGTAACAGATACGCAGTATTTT. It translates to CASSRGLAGAVTDTQYF.

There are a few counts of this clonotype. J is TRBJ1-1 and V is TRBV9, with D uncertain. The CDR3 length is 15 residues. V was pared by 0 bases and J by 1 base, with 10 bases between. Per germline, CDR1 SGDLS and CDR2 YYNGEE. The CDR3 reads CASSVVVGSNTEAFF. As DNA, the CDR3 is TGTGCCAGCAGCGTAGTAGTAGGGTCGAACACTGAAGCTTTCTTT.

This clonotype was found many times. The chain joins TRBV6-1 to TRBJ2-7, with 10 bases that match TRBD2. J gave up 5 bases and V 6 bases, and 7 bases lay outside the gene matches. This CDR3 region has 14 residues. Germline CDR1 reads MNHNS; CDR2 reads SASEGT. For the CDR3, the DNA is TGTGCCAGCAGACCCCTAGCGGGAGTTCACGAGCAGTACTTC. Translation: CASRPLAGVHEQYF.

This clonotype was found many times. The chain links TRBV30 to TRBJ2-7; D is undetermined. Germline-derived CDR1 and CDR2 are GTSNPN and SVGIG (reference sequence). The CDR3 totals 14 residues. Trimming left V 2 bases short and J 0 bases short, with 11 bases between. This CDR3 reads CAWSSSALSYEQYF. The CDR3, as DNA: TGTGCCTGGAGTTCCTCCGCCCTCTCCTACGAGCAGTACTTC.

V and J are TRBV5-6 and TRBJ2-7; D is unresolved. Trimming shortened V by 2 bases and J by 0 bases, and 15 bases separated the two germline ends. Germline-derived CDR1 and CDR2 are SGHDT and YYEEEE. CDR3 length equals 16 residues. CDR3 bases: TGTGCCAGCAGCTTTCGCGGAGCAGCCTCCTCCTACGAGCAGTACTTC. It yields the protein CASSFRGAASSYEQYF.

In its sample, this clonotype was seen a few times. The CDR3 sequence is CAPGEAPTDTQYF. In DNA, the CDR3 is TGTGCCCCGGGTGAGGCCCCCACAGATACGCAGTATTTT. The chain combines TRBV24-1 with TRBJ2-3; D unresolved. Trimming took off 12 bases at V and 2 bases at J, with 14 bases between the two ends. Germline CDR1 is KGHDR and CDR2 is SFDVKD. The CDR3 is made up of 13 amino acids.

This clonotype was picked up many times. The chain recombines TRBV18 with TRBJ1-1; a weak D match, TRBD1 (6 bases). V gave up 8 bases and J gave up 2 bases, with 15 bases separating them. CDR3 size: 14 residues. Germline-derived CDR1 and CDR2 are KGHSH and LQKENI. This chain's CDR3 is CASSLKQGNTEAFF. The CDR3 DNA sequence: TGTGCCAGCAGTCTAAAACAGGGTAACACTGAAGCTTTCTTT.

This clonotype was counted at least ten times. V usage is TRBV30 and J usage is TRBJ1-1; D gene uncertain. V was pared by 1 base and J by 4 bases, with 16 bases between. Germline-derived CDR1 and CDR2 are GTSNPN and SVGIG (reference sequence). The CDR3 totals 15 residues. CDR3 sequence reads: CAWSGVGSVVTEAFF. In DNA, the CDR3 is TGTGCCTGGAGTGGGGTGGGCTCGGTAGTCACTGAAGCTTTCTTT.

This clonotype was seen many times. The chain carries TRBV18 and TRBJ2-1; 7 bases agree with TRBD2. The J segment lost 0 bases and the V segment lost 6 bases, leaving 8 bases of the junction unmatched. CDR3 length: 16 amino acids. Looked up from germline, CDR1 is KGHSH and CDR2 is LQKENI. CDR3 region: CASSPTSLSSYNEQFF. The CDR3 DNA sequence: TGTGCCAGCTCCCCGACTAGCCTCAGCTCCTACAATGAGCAGTTCTTC.